This record looks at one T cell receptor beta chain sequence and its context. The data stem from a study of blood T cell repertoires in COVID-19. Germline V CDR1 and CDR2: PRHDT, FYEKMQ (reference sequence). This CDR3 spans 15 amino acids. V was shortened by 4 bases and J by 2 bases, with 13 bases between the two germline ends. Measured with immunoSEQ multiplex PCR; TCRdb has only the in-frame clones, and not every one. In the table there are under 95,000 clones, approximately 86% of which are singletons. The chain links TRBV13 to TRBJ2-3; D is ambiguous. Material for sequencing was peripheral blood. This clonotype was obtained from a woman at least 80 years old with acute or convalescent COVID-19. This chain's CDR3 is CASSSGDGSTDTQYF. CDR3 in DNA: TGTGCCAGCAGCTCCGGAGACGGATCCACAGATACGCAGTATTTT.